The 6 T cell receptor beta chains listed next were all sequenced from one sample in a study of shared clonotypes between healthy human individuals. Using immunoSEQ multiplex PCR, the repertoire was profiled, and TCRdb retains in-frame clones only, with some absent. This sample yields 1,400,000 or so clones, of which approximately 98.5% are seen a single time; 0.36% belongs to the top ten. Source material: naive CD4+ T cells sorted from blood. As to subset: CD45RA+ positively selected. The receptors here all came from a man aged 25 to 45 in good health.

The chain has TRBV10-3 and TRBJ2-2, with D possibly TRBD2 on 6 matching bases. V lost 11 bases, J lost 0 bases, and 13 bases lay in between. CDR1 and CDR2 (germline): ENHRY, SYGVKD. The CDR3 sequence is 14 residues long. This CDR3 is CAARESANTGELFF. CDR3 sequence (DNA): TGTGCCGCACGGGAGTCGGCGAACACCGGGGAGCTGTTTTTT.

The V gene is TRBV18, the J gene TRBJ1-1; 8 bases agree with TRBD1. CDR3 length: 16 residues. Trimming took 6 bases from V and 5 from J; bases not matched to a gene: 14. Germline lookup yields CDR1 KGHSH and CDR2 LQKENI. CDR3 nucleotides: TGTGCCAGCTCGCTACGAAACGGACAGGGAAGGACTGAAGCTTTCTTT. The encoded protein is CASSLRNGQGRTEAFF. Full variable domain (outside the CDR3, taken from reference TRBV18 and TRBJ1-1): NAGVMQNPRHLVRRRGQEARLRCSPMKGHSHVYWYRQLPEEGLKFMVYLQKENIIDESGMPKERFSAEFPKEGPSILRIQQVVRGDSAAYFCASSLRNGQGRTEAFFGQGTRLTVV.

This clone was recorded only once. The gene calls are TRBV5-5 and TRBJ2-1; tentatively, D is TRBD2 (6 bases). Germline V gene lookup returns CDR1 SGHKS and CDR2 YYEKEE (reference sequence). V lost 5 bases and J 0 bases, leaving 15 bases between the germline ends. CDR3 length: 16 residues. The CDR3 protein is CASSSKRASSYNEQFF. The CDR3 DNA is TGTGCCAGCAGTTCAAAGCGGGCTAGCTCCTACAATGAGCAGTTCTTC.

A note on this clone: Other DNA sequences in this specimen translate into the identical CDR3. The genes are TRBV7-2 and TRBJ2-1; D unresolved. This CDR3 comprises 14 residues. The germline V gene has CDR1 SGHTA and CDR2 FQGNSA. With 3 bases removed from V and 7 bases from J, the gap between germline ends came to 13 bases. For the CDR3, the DNA is TGTGCCAGCAGCTTGACACGAGGCCGAAATGAGCAGTTCTTC. Its protein is CASSLTRGRNEQFF.

The rearrangement links TRBV28 to TRBJ1-5, with 8 bases lining up with TRBD1. V shed 5 bases, J shed 7 bases, and the junction held 7 bases outside the gene matches. Germline V gene lookup returns CDR1 MDHEN and CDR2 SYDVKM. CDR3 length: 14 residues. The CDR3 DNA reads as TGTGCCAGCAGTACCCAGGGGGCGGCGCAGCCCCAGCATTTT. This encodes CASSTQGAAQPQHF.

This chain joins TRBV4-1 and TRBJ2-1; D unclear. The CDR3 has 13 residues. The V end lost 0 bases, the J end lost 9 bases, and 9 bases lay between the germline ends. Germline values: CDR1 MGHRA, CDR2 YSYEKL. The CDR3 nucleotides read TGCGCCAGCAGCCAAGAGATTAGAGGTGAGCAGTTCTTC. Encoded protein: CASSQEIRGEQFF.